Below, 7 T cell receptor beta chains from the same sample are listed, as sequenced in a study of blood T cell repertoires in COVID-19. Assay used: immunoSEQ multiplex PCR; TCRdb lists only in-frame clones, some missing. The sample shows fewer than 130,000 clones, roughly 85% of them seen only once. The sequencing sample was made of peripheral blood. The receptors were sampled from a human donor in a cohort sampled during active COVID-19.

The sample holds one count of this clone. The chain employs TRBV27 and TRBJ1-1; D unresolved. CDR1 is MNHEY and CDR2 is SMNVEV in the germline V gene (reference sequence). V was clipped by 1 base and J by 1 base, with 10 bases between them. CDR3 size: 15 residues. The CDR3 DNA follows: TGTGCCAGCAGTTTATTTCGGGGTGGGAACACTGAAGCTTTCTTT. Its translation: CASSLFRGGNTEAFF.

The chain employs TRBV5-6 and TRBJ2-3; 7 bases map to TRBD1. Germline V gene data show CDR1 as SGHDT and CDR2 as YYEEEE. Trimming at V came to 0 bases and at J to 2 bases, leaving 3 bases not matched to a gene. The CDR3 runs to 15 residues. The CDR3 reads CASSLDGTDTDTQYF. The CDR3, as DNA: TGTGCCAGCAGCTTGGATGGGACAGACACAGATACGCAGTATTTT.

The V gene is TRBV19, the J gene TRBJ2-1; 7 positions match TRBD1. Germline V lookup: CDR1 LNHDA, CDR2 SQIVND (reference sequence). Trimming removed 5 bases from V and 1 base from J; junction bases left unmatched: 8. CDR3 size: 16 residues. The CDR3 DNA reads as TGTGCCAGTAGTGCCAACAGGGGTCTGTCCTACAATGAGCAGTTCTTC. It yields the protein CASSANRGLSYNEQFF.

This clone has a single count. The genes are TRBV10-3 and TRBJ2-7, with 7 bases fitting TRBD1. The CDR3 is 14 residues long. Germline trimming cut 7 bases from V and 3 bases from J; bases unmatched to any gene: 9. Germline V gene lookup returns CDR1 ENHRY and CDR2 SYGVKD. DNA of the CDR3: TGTGCCATCAACAACGACAGGGACCTCTACGAGCAGTACTTC. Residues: CAINNDRDLYEQYF.

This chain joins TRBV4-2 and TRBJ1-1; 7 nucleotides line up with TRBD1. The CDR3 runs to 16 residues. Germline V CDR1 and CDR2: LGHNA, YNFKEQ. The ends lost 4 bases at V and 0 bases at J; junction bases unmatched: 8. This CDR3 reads CASSPEVGQLNTEAFF. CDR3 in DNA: TGTGCCAGCAGCCCGGAGGTGGGACAGCTGAACACTGAAGCTTTCTTT.

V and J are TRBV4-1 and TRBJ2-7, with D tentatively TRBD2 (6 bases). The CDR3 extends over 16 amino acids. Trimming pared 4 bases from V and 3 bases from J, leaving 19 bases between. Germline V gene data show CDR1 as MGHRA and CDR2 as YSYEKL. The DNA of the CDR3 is TGCGCCAGCAGCCGAACCGGGACTCTCAGCATCTACGAGCAGTACTTC. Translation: CASSRTGTLSIYEQYF.

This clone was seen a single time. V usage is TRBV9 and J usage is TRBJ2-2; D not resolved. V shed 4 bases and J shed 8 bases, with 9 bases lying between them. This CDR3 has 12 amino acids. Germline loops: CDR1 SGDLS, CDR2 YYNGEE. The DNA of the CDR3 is TGTGCCAGCAGCAAGTTTACAGGGGAGCTGTTTTTT. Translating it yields CASSKFTGELFF.